A selection of T cell receptor beta chains follows, all from one sample in a study of T-cell reconstitution after alpha-beta-depleted transplantation in children. A single record per CDR3 protein comes from TCRdb applying MiXCR to the PCR reads. The table lists about 540,000 distinct CDR3 sequences, 27% of them singletons. The sample in question was PBMCs, obtained before TCRalphabeta/CD19-depleted stem cell transplant. The receptors stem from a boy under two years old with Wiskott-Aldrich syndrome, due to receive a stem cell transplant. Each CDR3 is given with its conserved first and last residue. D genes are given only for firm matches. Clone size is not always given. Where it is, it says once, few, many or a class for expanded clones.

j_gene: TRBJ2-3; d_gene: NA; v_gene: TRBV29-1; abundance: NA; CDR3nt: TGCAGCGTTCGACAGGTTCTCCGCACAGATACGCAGTATTTT; CDR3aa: CSVRQVLRTDTQYF
j_gene: TRBJ2-2; d_gene: NA; v_gene: TRBV12-3/TRBV12-4; abundance: NA; CDR3nt: TGTGCCAGCAGTTTAACAGGGCCCACCGGGGAGCTGTTTTTT; CDR3aa: CASSLTGPTGELFF
j_gene: TRBJ1-6; d_gene: NA; v_gene: TRBV7-3; abundance: NA; CDR3nt: TGTGCCAGCAGCCAGGGGTTCGGAAATTCACCCCTCCACTTT; CDR3aa: CASSQGFGNSPLHF
j_gene: TRBJ2-1; d_gene: TRBD2; v_gene: TRBV20-1; abundance: NA; CDR3nt: TGCAGTGCTAGCGGGGCGACTAGCGGTTACAATGAGCAGTTCTTC; CDR3aa: CSASGATSGYNEQFF
j_gene: TRBJ2-7; d_gene: NA; v_gene: TRBV5-1; abundance: NA; CDR3nt: TGCGCCAGCAGCCCAGGACGGACCAGCTCCTACGAGCAGTACTTC; CDR3aa: CASSPGRTSSYEQYF
j_gene: TRBJ2-5; d_gene: NA; v_gene: TRBV2; abundance: NA; CDR3nt: TGTGCCAGCCGGAGGAGACGAGAGACCCAGTACTTC; CDR3aa: CASRRRRETQYF
j_gene: TRBJ2-7; d_gene: TRBD2; v_gene: TRBV2; abundance: NA; CDR3nt: TGTGCCAGCAGTGAATGGCGGGAGGGCATCGAGCAGTACTTC; CDR3aa: CASSEWREGIEQYF
j_gene: TRBJ2-5; d_gene: TRBD1; v_gene: TRBV5-5; abundance: NA; CDR3nt: TGTGCCAGCAGCCCGACAGGGATGATGGAGACCCAGTACTTC; CDR3aa: CASSPTGMMETQYF
j_gene: TRBJ1-1; d_gene: NA; v_gene: TRBV3-1; abundance: few; CDR3nt: TGTGCCAGCAGTAGAGCGGGTGAAGCTTTCTTT; CDR3aa: CASSRAGEAFF
j_gene: TRBJ1-6; d_gene: TRBD1; v_gene: TRBV11-2; abundance: NA; CDR3nt: TGTGCCAGCAGCTTAACCCCAGGGGGCAATTCACCCCTCCACTTT; CDR3aa: CASSLTPGGNSPLHF
j_gene: TRBJ2-3; d_gene: TRBD2; v_gene: TRBV24-1; abundance: NA; CDR3nt: TGTGCCACCAGTGTAACGGGAGGGCCTGCAGATACGCAGTATTTT; CDR3aa: CATSVTGGPADTQYF
j_gene: TRBJ2-2; d_gene: NA; v_gene: TRBV27; abundance: NA; CDR3nt: TGTGCCAGCAGGGACGGGACCCAGAACACCGGGGAGCTGTTTTTT; CDR3aa: CASRDGTQNTGELFF
j_gene: TRBJ1-4; d_gene: NA; v_gene: TRBV5-1; abundance: once; CDR3nt: TGCGCCAGCAGCCTCCGGGCAGGGAATGAAAAACTGTTTTTT; CDR3aa: CASSLRAGNEKLFF